The rows below give T cell receptor beta chains drawn from one sample of a study of T cell responses to AZD1222 COVID-19 vaccine. Measured with immunoSEQ multiplex PCR; TCRdb has only the in-frame clones, and not every one. Of around 270,000 clones listed, 90% to 95% are singletons. Sequencing was performed on peripheral blood, taken 28 days after the second AZD1222 dose. The receptor set was obtained from an adult who received the AZD1222 COVID-19 vaccine. Both conserved end residues are part of each CDR3. Clone size is given for some rows only: seen once, a few or many times, or a class if the clone is expanded.

CDR3: CASRIELGEQYF
size: -
J: TRBJ2-7
V: TRBV12-3/TRBV12-4

CDR3: CASSAGTGSGELFF
size: -
J: TRBJ2-2
V: TRBV7-3

CDR3: CASSLLLSSYNEQFF
size: -
J: TRBJ2-1
V: TRBV6-2/TRBV6-3

CDR3: CATSLYMDNEQFF
size: -
J: TRBJ2-1
V: TRBV24-1

CDR3: CASSFRLGSPLHF
size: -
J: TRBJ1-6
V: TRBV27

CDR3: CASSRDRTSYEQYF
size: once
J: TRBJ2-7
V: TRBV7-9

CDR3: CASSLVGGGAVDTQYF
size: -
J: TRBJ2-3
V: TRBV11-3

CDR3: CASTFAGGARAFF
size: -
J: TRBJ1-1
V: TRBV28

CDR3: CASTLRGSYNSPLHF
size: -
J: TRBJ1-6
V: TRBV28

CDR3: CASAGLSGNTIYF
size: -
J: TRBJ1-3
V: TRBV9

CDR3: CSVAASGKDTGELFF
size: -
J: TRBJ2-2
V: TRBV29-1

CDR3: CATSRDRGTGELFF
size: once
J: TRBJ2-2
V: TRBV19

CDR3: CASSMRASGRAWNEQFF
size: -
J: TRBJ2-1
V: TRBV19

CDR3: CASSSWGVITEAFF
size: -
J: TRBJ1-1
V: TRBV27

CDR3: CASKGGNTEAFF
size: -
J: TRBJ1-1
V: TRBV19

CDR3: CASTREFTYNEQFF
size: -
J: TRBJ2-1
V: TRBV2

CDR3: CATSGGPYNEQFF
size: -
J: TRBJ2-1
V: TRBV24-1

CDR3: CSARDRRAFF
size: once
J: TRBJ1-1
V: TRBV20-1

CDR3: CSVELRTRSGGYTF
size: -
J: TRBJ1-2
V: TRBV29-1

CDR3: CASSQGVTQYF
size: -
J: TRBJ2-5
V: TRBV14

CDR3: CAISDKQGYGYTF
size: -
J: TRBJ1-2
V: TRBV10-3

CDR3: CASSLSASGRPTDTQYF
size: -
J: TRBJ2-3
V: TRBV28

CDR3: CASTVRSGNTIYF
size: -
J: TRBJ1-3
V: TRBV28

CDR3: CASSAGTGGFVNTEAFF
size: -
J: TRBJ1-1
V: TRBV10-1

CDR3: CASSSRLAGGGWYEQYF
size: -
J: TRBJ2-7
V: TRBV27

CDR3: CAILGQGKAGELFF
size: -
J: TRBJ2-2
V: TRBV10-3

CDR3: CASRARGGYTF
size: -
J: TRBJ1-2
V: TRBV7-9

CDR3: CASSRGQGSGNTIYF
size: -
J: TRBJ1-3
V: TRBV5-8

CDR3: CASRIKTGATNEKLFF
size: -
J: TRBJ1-4
V: TRBV19

CDR3: CASSLTGQVFWEQYF
size: -
J: TRBJ2-7
V: TRBV28